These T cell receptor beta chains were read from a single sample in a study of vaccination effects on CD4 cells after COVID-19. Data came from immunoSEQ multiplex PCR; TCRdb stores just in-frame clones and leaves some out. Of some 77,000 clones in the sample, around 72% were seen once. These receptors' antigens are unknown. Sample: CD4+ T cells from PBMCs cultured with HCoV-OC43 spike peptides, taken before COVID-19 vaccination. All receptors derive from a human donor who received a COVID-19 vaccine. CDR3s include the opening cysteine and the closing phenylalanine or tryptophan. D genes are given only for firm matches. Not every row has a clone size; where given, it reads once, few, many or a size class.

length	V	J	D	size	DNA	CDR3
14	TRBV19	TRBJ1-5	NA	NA	TGTGCCAGTAGTTTCGAGAGGTTCAATCAGCCCCAGCATTTT	CASSFERFNQPQHF
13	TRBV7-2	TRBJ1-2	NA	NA	TGTGCCAGCAGCTTAATTAGCGGGAGAGGCTACACCTTC	CASSLISGRGYTF
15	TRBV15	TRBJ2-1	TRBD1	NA	TGTGCCACGAGAAGTACGGGACAGGAGAGGAATGAGCAGTTCTTC	CATRSTGQERNEQFF
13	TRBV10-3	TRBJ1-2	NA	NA	TGTGCCATCAGCAAGGACGGAATTATGGGCTACACCTTC	CAISKDGIMGYTF
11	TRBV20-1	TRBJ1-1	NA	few	TGCAGTGCTAGGTCACCTCCTGAAGCTTTCTTT	CSARSPPEAFF
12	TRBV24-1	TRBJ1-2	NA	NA	TGTGCCACCAGTGATCTGCGGGGCAGCTACACCTTC	CATSDLRGSYTF
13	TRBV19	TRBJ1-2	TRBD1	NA	TGTGCCAGTAGTGACAGGGCTTACTATGGCTACACCTTC	CASSDRAYYGYTF
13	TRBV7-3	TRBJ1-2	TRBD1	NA	TGTGCCAGCAGCCCACAGACAGGGCTAGGCTACACCTTC	CASSPQTGLGYTF
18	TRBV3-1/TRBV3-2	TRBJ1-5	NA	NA	TGTGCCAGCAGCCAAGGCCCTAGGACAAGAGATAGCAATCAGCCCCAGCATTTT	CASSQGPRTRDSNQPQHF
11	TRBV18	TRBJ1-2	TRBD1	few	TGTGCCAGCTCGGACAGGGCTGGCTACACCTTC	CASSDRAGYTF
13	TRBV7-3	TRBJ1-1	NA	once	TGTGCCAGCAGCCCCGGGATTTGGGCTGAAGCTTTCTTT	CASSPGIWAEAFF
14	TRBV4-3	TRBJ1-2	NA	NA	TGCGCCAGCAGCCAAGATGGTCCGGTTTATGGCTACACCTTC	CASSQDGPVYGYTF
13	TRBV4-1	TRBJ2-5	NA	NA	TGCGCCAGCAGCCGCGGACAGAGAGAGACCCAGTACTTC	CASSRGQRETQYF
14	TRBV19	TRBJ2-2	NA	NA	TGTGCCAGGGAGCGGAACAGGCTCACCGGGGAGCTGTTTTTT	CARERNRLTGELFF
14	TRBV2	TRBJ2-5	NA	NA	TGTGCCAGCAGATTGATGGCTGGGGTAGAGACCCAGTACTTC	CASRLMAGVETQYF
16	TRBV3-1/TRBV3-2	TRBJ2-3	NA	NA	TGTGCCAGCAGCCAAGATGGGCAGGGAAGCGCAGATACGCAGTATTTT	CASSQDGQGSADTQYF
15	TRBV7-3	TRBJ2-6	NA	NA	TGTGCCAGCAGTTATCAATCCTCTGGGGCCAACGTCCTGACTTTC	CASSYQSSGANVLTF
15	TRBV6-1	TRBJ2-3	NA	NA	TGTGCCAGCAGTGAATTTGTGGTTAGCACAGATACGCAGTATTTT	CASSEFVVSTDTQYF
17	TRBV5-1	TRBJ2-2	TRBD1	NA	TGCGCCAGCAGCTTGTTAGTCGCGGGACAGGGGGACGGGGAGCTGTTTTTT	CASSLLVAGQGDGELFF
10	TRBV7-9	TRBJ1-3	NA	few	TGTGCCAGCAGTTCCTACACCATATATTTT	CASSSYTIYF
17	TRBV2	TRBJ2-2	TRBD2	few	TGTGCCAGCCGTGGGGGGACTAGCGGGATTCTCACCGGGGAGCTGTTTTTT	CASRGGTSGILTGELFF
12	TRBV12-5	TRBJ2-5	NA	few	TGTGCTAGTGGTTTGGGAGAAGAGACCCAGTACTTC	CASGLGEETQYF
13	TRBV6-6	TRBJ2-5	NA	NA	TGTGCCAGCAGCAACTTCAGGGGAGAGACCCAGTACTTC	CASSNFRGETQYF
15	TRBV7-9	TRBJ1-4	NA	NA	TGTGCCAGCAGCCGCACCTTAGGGGCTAATGAAAAACTGTTTTTT	CASSRTLGANEKLFF
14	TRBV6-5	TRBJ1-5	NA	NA	TGTGCCAGCAGACCCGGGACGGGAGAAGGGCCCCAGCATTTT	CASRPGTGEGPQHF
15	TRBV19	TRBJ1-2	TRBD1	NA	TGTGCCAGTAGTAAACGACAGGGGCCTAAAGGGGGCTACACCTTC	CASSKRQGPKGGYTF
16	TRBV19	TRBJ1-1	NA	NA	TGTGCCAGTAATCTCGCCGCGACGCAGCAGAACACTGAAGCTTTCTTT	CASNLAATQQNTEAFF
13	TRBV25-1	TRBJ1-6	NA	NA	TGTGCCAGCAGACGGGGGGGGAATTCACCCCTCCACTTT	CASRRGGNSPLHF
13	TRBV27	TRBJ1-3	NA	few	TGTGCCAGCAGGTACAGGGATGGAAACACCATATATTTT	CASRYRDGNTIYF
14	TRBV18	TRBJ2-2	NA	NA	TGTGCCAGCTCACCACCTTCGTTCTCCGGGGAGCTGTTTTTT	CASSPPSFSGELFF
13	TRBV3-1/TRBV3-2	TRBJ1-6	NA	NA	TGTGCCAGCAGCCAAATCGGTAATTCACCCCTCCACTTT	CASSQIGNSPLHF
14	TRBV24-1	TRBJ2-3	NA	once	TGTGCCACCAGTGGTTCGACGGGGGCAGATACGCAGTATTTT	CATSGSTGADTQYF
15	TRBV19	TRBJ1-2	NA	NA	TGTGCCAGTAGTACGGCACCCCAAGGAGGGTATGGCTACACCTTC	CASSTAPQGGYGYTF
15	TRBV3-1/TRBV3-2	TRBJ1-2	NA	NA	TGTGCCAGCAGCCAAGATCCCCTTGTTGGCTATGGCTACACCTTC	CASSQDPLVGYGYTF
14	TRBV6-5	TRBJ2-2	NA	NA	TGTGCCAGCAGTTACGGGGGGGCAACCGGGGAGCTGTTTTTT	CASSYGGATGELFF
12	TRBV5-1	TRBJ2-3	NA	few	TGCGCCAGCAGCTTAGAGACAGATACGCAGTATTTT	CASSLETDTQYF
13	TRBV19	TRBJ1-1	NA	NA	TGTGCCAGTAGTGTCGAGATTTACACTGAAGCTTTCTTT	CASSVEIYTEAFF
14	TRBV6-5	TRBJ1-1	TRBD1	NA	TGTGCCAGCAGAAGGGACAGCCTGAACACTGAAGCTTTCTTT	CASRRDSLNTEAFF
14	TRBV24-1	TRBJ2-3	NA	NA	TGTGCCACCAGGGCCCGGGGGGCCACAGATACGCAGTATTTT	CATRARGATDTQYF